The sequence of this T cell receptor beta chain was determined in a study of CD8 T cells in Susac syndrome. RNA, at about 0.5 to 1 ug, was reverse transcribed with random hexamers. Amplification of TCR beta CDR3 was carried out by immunoSEQ multiplex PCR, which covered 54 Vbeta and 13 Jbeta segments. One entry per CDR3 protein, called by TCRdb with MiXCR from the immunoSEQ multiplex PCR reads. The table has 200,000 or so distinct CDR3 sequences, nearly 97% seen once. Trimming left V 4 bases short and J 2 bases short, with 16 bases between. Germline V gene sequence: CDR1 SQVTM, CDR2 ANQGSEA. The CDR3 runs to 15 residues.

The source material was CD4+ T cells from PBMCs. This chain joins TRBV29-1 and TRBJ2-3; D might be TRBD2 (6 bases). This receptor was identified in a human donor with Susac syndrome. The CDR3 region is CSVAGTHGVTDTQYF. DNA for the CDR3: TGCAGCGTTGCGGGGACTCACGGGGTCACAGATACGCAGTATTTT.